The 28 T cell receptor beta chains listed next were all sequenced from one sample in a study of spatial heterogeneity in lung cancer. The time point denotes: sample taken at primary tumor resection. In TCRdb, the 5' RACE reads were re-called with MiXCR into one record per CDR3 protein. The sample lists 60,000 or so distinct CDR3 sequences, about 6.6% occurring once. Material: PBMCs, obtained at surgery. These receptors were taken from a female donor with early-stage non-small cell lung cancer.

This chain connects TRBV10-2 to TRBJ1-4; 7 positions agree with TRBD1. This CDR3 comprises 14 residues. The V gene end was trimmed by 8 bases and the J gene end by 8 bases; junction bases not matched to a gene: 11. Per germline, CDR1 WSHSY and CDR2 SAAADI. The CDR3 spells CASRGTGDGEKLFF. The CDR3 DNA follows: TGCGCCAGCCGAGGCACAGGGGACGGGGAAAAACTGTTTTTT.

The table lists this clonotype with a few counts. The chain combines TRBV10-1 with TRBJ2-5; possible D gene TRBD2, 7 bases. The CDR3 length is 14 residues. V gave up 3 bases and J gave up 3 bases, with 11 bases separating them. Germline CDR1 WNHNN, CDR2 SYGVQD (reference sequence). Written as DNA, the CDR3 is TGCGCCAGCAGTGACGGGGGGCGCGAAGAGACCCAGTACTTC. As protein: CASSDGGREETQYF.

This clonotype was picked up many times. The chain recombines TRBV11-2 with TRBJ2-1, with D perhaps matching TRBD2 (6 bases). Trimming stripped 4 bases from V and 5 bases from J, with 6 bases between. The CDR3 is 12 residues long. The germline gives CDR1 SGHAT, CDR2 FQNNGV. Here the CDR3 DNA reads TGTGCCAGCAGCTCGGGAGACAATGAGCAGTTCTTC. Translating gives CASSSGDNEQFF.

The chain carries TRBV11-1 and TRBJ2-5, with D perhaps matching TRBD2 (6 bases). Germline-derived CDR1 and CDR2 are SGHAT and FQDESV (reference sequence). Trimming shortened V by 7 bases and J by 4 bases, and 19 bases separated the two germline ends. This CDR3 has 15 residues. The CDR3 region is CASNSRGGVGETQYF. CDR3 in DNA: TGTGCCAGCAACTCCCGCGGAGGGGTAGGAGAGACCCAGTACTTC.

The chain combines TRBV7-3 with TRBJ2-7; perhaps TRBD2 as D (6 bases). The CDR3 is 15 residues long. Germline V CDR1 and CDR2: SGHTA, FQGTGA. Trimming took off 2 bases at V and 4 bases at J, with 15 bases between the two ends. CDR3 in DNA: TGTGCCAGCAGCTTAGGAGGGGAGCTAGAATACGAGCAGTACTTC. Its protein is CASSLGGELEYEQYF.

V usage is TRBV19 and J usage is TRBJ1-2; D gene ambiguous. Germline V gene lookup returns CDR1 LNHDA and CDR2 SQIVND (reference sequence). The V and J ends lost 3 bases and 4 bases respectively, with 6 bases between them. CDR3 length: 12 residues. CDR3 DNA: TGTGCCAGTAGTATTCGGAGCTATGGCTACACCTTC. Protein product: CASSIRSYGYTF.

This clonotype was recorded many times. The V gene is TRBV5-5, the J gene TRBJ2-5, with 8 positions matching TRBD2. Germline loops: CDR1 SGHKS, CDR2 YYEKEE (reference sequence). The CDR3 sequence is 16 residues long. V was clipped by 0 bases and J by 1 base; unmatched bases: 5. CDR3 amino acids: CASSLGGGQIQETQYF. CDR3 sequence (DNA): TGTGCCAGCAGCTTGGGCGGGGGGCAGATCCAAGAGACCCAGTACTTC.

This clonotype has ten or more counts. CDR3 DNA: TGCAGTGCTAGACCGACTCCTGGCCCCTACAATGAGCAGTTCTTC. Translation: CSARPTPGPYNEQFF. The chain links TRBV20-1 to TRBJ2-1; D gene ambiguous. With 2 bases removed from V and 2 bases from J, the gap between germline ends came to 13 bases. This CDR3 has 15 residues. Germline CDR1 DFQATT, CDR2 SNEGSKA (reference sequence).

This clonotype was recorded a few times. The V gene is TRBV6-5, the J gene TRBJ2-5, with 14 bases matching TRBD2. Germline-derived CDR1 and CDR2 are MNHEY and SVGAGI. The V segment lost 6 bases and the J segment 4 bases; nucleotides outside the gene matches: 7. CDR3 size: 16 residues. Written as DNA, the CDR3 is TGTGCCAGCAGCCTGTTTGGACTAGCGGGGGGAGAGACCCAGTACTTC. This gives the protein CASSLFGLAGGETQYF.

Concerning this clonotype itself: One base away lies a much larger clone, so this may be a sequencing read error. The J gene is TRBJ2-1, the V gene TRBV20-1; either TRBD1 or TRBD2 may supply D (6 bases each). The CDR3 extends over 14 amino acids. V shed 1 base and J shed 8 bases, with 15 bases lying between them. Germline loops: CDR1 DFQATT, CDR2 SNEGSKA (reference sequence). CDR3 coding DNA: TGCAGTGCTAGAGGGGGGGCCCCCCTCTATGAGCAGTTCTTC. It is translated as CSARGGAPLYEQFF.

This clonotype was picked up a small number of times. The gene calls are TRBV5-1 and TRBJ2-4, with 10 bases aligning to TRBD1. CDR1 and CDR2 (germline): SGHRS, YFSETQ. This CDR3 region has 15 residues. V was pared by 4 bases and J by 4 bases, with 5 bases of the junction left unmatched. CDR3 sequence reads: CASSLGDRGKNIQYF. In DNA form, the CDR3 reads TGCGCCAGCAGCCTGGGGGACAGGGGAAAAAACATTCAGTACTTC.

The gene calls are TRBV30 and TRBJ1-2; 9 positions match TRBD1. The ends lost 1 base at V and 7 bases at J; junction bases unmatched: 4. CDR3 length: 13 residues. Germline V gene lookup returns CDR1 GTSNPN and CDR2 SVGIG (reference sequence). CDR3 bases: TGTGCCTGGAGTGCGGAGGACAGGGGTGGCTACACCTTC. This gives the protein CAWSAEDRGGYTF.

This clonotype has ten or more counts. CDR3 coding DNA: TGCGCCAGCAGCTCAACCCTCAATGAGCAGTTCTTC. It translates to CASSSTLNEQFF. The chain uses TRBV5-1 and TRBJ2-1; the D is unclear. The CDR3 length is 12 residues. CDR1 is SGHRS and CDR2 is YFSETQ in the germline V gene. V lost 3 bases and J 6 bases, leaving 7 bases between the germline ends.

CDR3 region: CASSYGGNTEAFF. In nucleotides, the CDR3 is TGTGCCAGCTCCTACGGGGGCAACACTGAAGCTTTCTTT. V is TRBV6-1 and J is TRBJ1-1, with D perhaps matching TRBD1 (6 bases). The CDR3 is made up of 13 amino acids. Trimming stripped 8 bases from V and 2 bases from J, with 12 bases between. CDR1 is MNHNS and CDR2 is SASEGT in the germline V gene.

The V gene is TRBV20-1, the J gene TRBJ1-5, with unresolved D. There are 14 residues in the CDR3. Trimming removed 0 bases at V and 0 bases at J, with 6 bases between. From germline, CDR1 is DFQATT and CDR2 SNEGSKA (reference sequence). CDR3 in amino acids: CSARDEDSNQPQHF. The DNA for the CDR3 is TGCAGTGCTAGAGACGAGGATAGCAATCAGCCCCAGCATTTT.

This clonotype was recorded at least ten times. V is TRBV29-1 and J is TRBJ2-3; unclear D gene. Deletions cut 1 base from V and 1 base from J, with 9 bases between. This CDR3 has 14 residues. The germline V gene encodes CDR1 SQVTM and CDR2 ANQGSEA. CDR3 protein: CSVEGGPGTDTQYF. CDR3 bases: TGCAGCGTTGAAGGTGGTCCGGGCACAGATACGCAGTATTTT.

This clonotype was counted at least ten times. This chain uses TRBV29-1 with TRBJ1-4, with 8 positions matching TRBD1. CDR1 SQVTM and CDR2 ANQGSEA come from the germline V gene. The CDR3 is made up of 13 amino acids. V trimming: 6 bases; J trimming: 8 bases; junction bases outside the gene matches: 8. The CDR3 sequence is CSVSAGQGEKLFF. The CDR3 DNA sequence: TGCAGCGTCTCGGCCGGACAGGGCGAAAAACTGTTTTTT.

This clonotype was detected a few times. The chain carries TRBV6-6 and TRBJ2-3; 14 nucleotides align to TRBD2. Per the germline V gene, CDR1 is MNHNY and CDR2 is SVGAGI (reference sequence). The CDR3 consists of 19 residues. The trim removed 4 bases at V and 7 bases at J, leaving 16 bases unmatched. The CDR3 loop reads CASSSPTSGGAVVRHTQYF. The CDR3 coding sequence is TGTGCCAGCAGTTCTCCGACTAGCGGGGGGGCGGTGGTGCGACATACGCAGTATTTT.

The sample holds many counts of this clonotype. V is TRBV12-3 or TRBV12-4 and J is TRBJ2-2; 8 bases agree with TRBD2. CDR3 size: 17 residues. J was trimmed by 6 bases and V by 6 bases; bases with no gene match: 15. Written as DNA, the CDR3 is TGTGCCAGCAGGACCCAGACGGGGGGGGCGCCTTCCGGGGAGCTGTTTTTT. Translation gives CASRTQTGGAPSGELFF.

In its sample, this clonotype was seen a few times. In DNA form, the CDR3 reads TGCGCCAGCAGCTTGCGAGGCGGGAACGAGCAATATACGCAGTATTTT. Amino acids: CASSLRGGNEQYTQYF. V usage is TRBV5-1 and J usage is TRBJ2-3; D may be TRBD2 (6 bases). The CDR3 has 16 residues. The ends were cut back, 1 base at V and 7 bases at J, with 19 bases in the middle. The germline V gene encodes CDR1 SGHRS and CDR2 YFSETQ.

In this sample, this clonotype turned up many times. V gene TRBV29-1 combines with J gene TRBJ2-2; 7 bases map to TRBD2. The CDR3 totals 15 residues. Germline trimming cut 2 bases from V and 4 bases from J; bases unmatched to any gene: 7. CDR1 and CDR2 (germline): SQVTM, ANQGSEA. Here the CDR3 reads CSVENAGARTGELFF. CDR3 coding DNA: TGCAGCGTTGAAAACGCGGGAGCTCGCACCGGGGAGCTGTTTTTT.

This clonotype was seen ten or more times. This chain connects TRBV28 to TRBJ2-6; 7 nucleotides align to TRBD1. The CDR3 is 16 residues long. From germline, CDR1 is MDHEN and CDR2 SYDVKM. After removal of 6 bases from V and 2 bases from J, the junction contained 7 bases not matched to a gene. CDR3 sequence: CASRITGVAGANVLTF. CDR3 nucleotides: TGTGCCAGCAGGATTACAGGGGTGGCTGGGGCCAACGTCCTGACTTTC.

This clonotype was counted only a few times. In nucleotides, the CDR3 is TGTGCCAGCAGCGGCCCGGGACAGACTTTCCTGAGCGCTTTCTTT. As protein: CASSGPGQTFLSAFF. The J gene is TRBJ1-1, the V gene TRBV5-5; 7 bases are a match to TRBD1. The ends lost 4 bases at V and 11 bases at J; junction bases unmatched: 17. Per the germline V gene, CDR1 is SGHKS and CDR2 is YYEKEE (reference sequence). The CDR3 loop spans 15 amino acids.

This clonotype was detected many times. The rearrangement joins TRBV9 to TRBJ2-1; 8 nucleotides match TRBD1. Looked up from germline, CDR1 is SGDLS and CDR2 is YYNGEE. V dropped 4 bases and J dropped 7; count of bases not matched to a gene: 4. This CDR3 has 13 amino acids. The CDR3 region has the DNA TGTGCCAGCAGCCCTCGACAGGGGAATGAGCAGTTCTTC. Translated, it gives CASSPRQGNEQFF.

This clonotype was seen many times. This chain links TRBV12-3 or TRBV12-4 with TRBJ2-1, with 8 bases lining up with TRBD2. The trim removed 5 bases at V and 7 bases at J, leaving 19 bases unmatched. The CDR3 is made up of 18 amino acids. CDR3 loop: CASSGPKPSGGPLNEQFF. Here the CDR3 DNA reads TGTGCCAGCAGTGGGCCCAAACCCAGCGGGGGTCCACTGAATGAGCAGTTCTTC.

The V call is TRBV30, the J call TRBJ1-6, with a possible D match to TRBD1 (5 bases). Trimming cost V 5 bases and J 8 bases, with 13 bases left between them. In germline, CDR1 is GTSNPN, CDR2 SVGIG (reference sequence). The CDR3 length is 13 residues. CDR3: CAWASQGDSPLHF. CDR3 sequence (DNA): TGTGCCTGGGCTTCCCAGGGAGATTCACCCCTCCACTTT.

This clonotype was observed a few times. CDR3 region: CASTWTANTEAFF. The CDR3 DNA follows: TGTGCCAGCACCTGGACAGCGAACACTGAAGCTTTCTTT. The chain couples TRBV12-3 or TRBV12-4 to TRBJ1-1, with a tentative D call TRBD1 (6 bases). The CDR3 contains 13 residues. Between the trimmed V and J ends, which lost 7 bases and 1 base, there was a span of 10 bases.

This clonotype was seen more than once but under ten times. This chain connects TRBV24-1 to TRBJ2-2; tentatively, D is TRBD1 (6 bases). This CDR3 has 12 residues. Per the germline V gene, CDR1 is KGHDR and CDR2 is SFDVKD. The germline V and J ends were trimmed by 10 bases and 5 bases, with 10 bases remaining between them. CDR3 loop: CATLQGTGELFF. For the CDR3, the DNA is TGTGCCACTTTACAGGGTACCGGGGAGCTGTTTTTT.